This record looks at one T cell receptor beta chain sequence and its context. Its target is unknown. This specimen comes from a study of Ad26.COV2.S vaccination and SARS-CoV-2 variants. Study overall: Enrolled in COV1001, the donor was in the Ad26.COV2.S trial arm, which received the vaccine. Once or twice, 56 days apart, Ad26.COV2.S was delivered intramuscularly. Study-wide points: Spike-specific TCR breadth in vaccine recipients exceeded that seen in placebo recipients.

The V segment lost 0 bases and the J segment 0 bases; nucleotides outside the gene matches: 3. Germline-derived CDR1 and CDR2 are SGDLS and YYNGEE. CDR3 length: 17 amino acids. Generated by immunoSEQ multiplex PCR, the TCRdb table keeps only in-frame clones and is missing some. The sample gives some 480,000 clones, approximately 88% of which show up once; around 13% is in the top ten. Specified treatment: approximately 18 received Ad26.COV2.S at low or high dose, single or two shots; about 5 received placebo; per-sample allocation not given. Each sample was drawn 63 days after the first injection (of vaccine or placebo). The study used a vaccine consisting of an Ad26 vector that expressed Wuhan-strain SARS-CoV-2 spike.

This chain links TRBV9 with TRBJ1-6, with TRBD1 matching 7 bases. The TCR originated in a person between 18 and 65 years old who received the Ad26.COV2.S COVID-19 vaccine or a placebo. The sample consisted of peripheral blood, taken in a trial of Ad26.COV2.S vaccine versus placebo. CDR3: CASSVAGDSSYNSPLHF. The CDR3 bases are TGTGCCAGCAGCGTAGCTGGGGACAGCTCCTATAATTCACCCCTCCACTTT.